What follows is one TCR beta chain and its context. What it recognizes is unknown. TCRdb itself ran the 5' RACE reads through MiXCR, one entry per CDR3 protein. The data hold a few hundred thousand distinct CDR3 sequences, with about 13% observed a single time. This record comes from a study of identical twins. All of the donors were Caucasians in good health. Study-level results: Compared with models, monozygotic twins showed more out-of-frame TCR alpha sharing. Rather than following the same donors, the conclusions depended on cross-sectional statistical analysis.

Germline CDR1 is SGHTS and CDR2 is YDEGEE. With 4 bases clipped from V and 8 bases from J, the junction kept 5 bases outside the gene matches. The CDR3 runs to 15 residues. This same sample was also part of a study on yellow fever vaccine responses in identical twins. This second report adds: Reportedly, twins' vaccine T cell responses looked partly convergent and partly personalized.

This chain uses TRBV5-8 with TRBJ2-1; 14 bases are shared with TRBD2. What was sequenced was CD4+ T cells sorted from blood. The clonotype was recovered from a woman under 30 in good health. CDR3 loop: CASSLTSGRAHEQFF. The CDR3 DNA sequence: TGTGCCAGCAGCCTGACTAGCGGGAGGGCCCATGAGCAGTTCTTC.